A single sample gave rise to the 26 T cell receptor beta chains below, sequenced in a study of T cell clones after liver transplantation. Profiled with immunoSEQ multiplex PCR; TCRdb holds only in-frame clones, not every one. Among approximately 55,000 clones, around 75% were seen once, and the ten largest hold around 16%. Source: CD4+ T cells from blood, taken before liver transplant. These receptors were obtained from a human donor who received a liver transplant.

V usage is TRBV9 and J usage is TRBJ2-1; D possibly corresponds to TRBD1 (5 bases). This CDR3 spans 14 amino acids. Trimming shortened V by 1 base and J by 0 bases, and 5 bases separated the two germline ends. CDR1 SGDLS and CDR2 YYNGEE come from the germline V gene. The CDR3 region has the DNA TGTGCCAGCAGCGTACAGGGCTCCTACAATGAGCAGTTCTTC. Amino acids: CASSVQGSYNEQFF.

The chain carries TRBV29-1 and TRBJ2-3; a possible D gene is TRBD2 (6 bases). CDR1 is SQVTM and CDR2 is ANQGSEA in the germline V gene. Trimming took off 2 bases at V and 0 bases at J, with 12 bases between the two ends. This CDR3 is built from 15 residues. This chain's CDR3 is CSVELGLGSTDTQYF. CDR3 sequence (DNA): TGCAGCGTTGAATTGGGACTGGGAAGCACAGATACGCAGTATTTT.

The J gene is TRBJ2-4, the V gene TRBV5-1, with TRBD2 as a possible D gene (7 bases). Germline V gene sequence: CDR1 SGHRS, CDR2 YFSETQ. V was cut by 2 bases and J by 5 bases, with 11 bases left in between. CDR3 length: 14 amino acids. CDR3 in DNA: TGCGCCAGCAGCTTCGGGGGGCCGGAAAACATTCAGTACTTC. It codes for CASSFGGPENIQYF.

V and J are TRBV6-6 and TRBJ2-2; 8 nucleotides match TRBD1. The CDR3 length is 16 residues. Germline CDR1 and CDR2: MNHNY and SVGAGI (reference sequence). Trimming took 4 bases from V and 5 from J; bases not matched to a gene: 9. The CDR3 nucleotides read TGTGCCAGCAGTTCATCCAGGGGGCTTGGTACCGGGGAGCTGTTTTTT. It is translated as CASSSSRGLGTGELFF.

The V call is TRBV15, the J call TRBJ1-1; 7 bases line up with TRBD1. This CDR3 spans 14 amino acids. With V trimmed by 7 bases and J by 1 base, 6 bases remained unmatched. The germline V gene has CDR1 LNHNV and CDR2 YYDKDF (reference sequence). The CDR3 DNA reads TGTGCCACCACCGCAGGGGGTACGAACACTGAAGCTTTCTTT. This encodes CATTAGGTNTEAFF. The full variable domain, in which reference TRBV15 and TRBJ1-1 provide the parts outside the CDR3, is DAMVIQNPRYQVTQFGKPVTLSCSQTLNHNVMYWYQQKSSQAPKLLFHYYDKDFNNEADTPDNFQSRRPNTSFCFLDIRSPGLGDTAMYLCATTAGGTNTEAFFGQGTRLTVV.

The CDR3 region has the DNA TGTGCCAGCAGCTACGGCGGCAACTATGGCTACACCTTC. This translates into CASSYGGNYGYTF. The rearrangement joins TRBV11-2 to TRBJ1-2; D gene uncertain. This CDR3 is 13 amino acids long. The germline gives CDR1 SGHAT, CDR2 FQNNGV. V lost 4 bases and J lost 2, with 8 bases in between.

This chain uses TRBV4-1 with TRBJ1-1; perhaps TRBD1 as D (5 bases). CDR3 length equals 17 residues. With 1 base removed from V and 6 bases from J, the gap between germline ends came to 21 bases. Germline V gene data show CDR1 as MGHRA and CDR2 as YSYEKL. CDR3 bases: TGCGCCAGCAGCCAAGGGTCCGGAAGTACCTTAGGGGCTGAAGCTTTCTTT. Translating it yields CASSQGSGSTLGAEAFF.

The chain combines TRBV5-1 with TRBJ1-3; D might be TRBD1 (6 bases). Germline V gene lookup returns CDR1 SGHRS and CDR2 YFSETQ. The CDR3 extends over 18 amino acids. Deletions cut 0 bases from V and 0 bases from J, with 16 bases between. CDR3 loop: CASSLEGSGGLSGNTIYF. The CDR3 DNA is TGCGCCAGCAGCTTGGAAGGTAGCGGGGGCCTCTCTGGAAACACCATATATTTT. Complete variable domain (other parts from reference TRBV5-1 and TRBJ1-3): KAGVTQTPRYLIKTRGQQVTLSCSPISGHRSVSWYQQTPGQGLQFLFEYFSETQRNKGNFPGRFSGRQFSNSRSEMNVSTLELGDSALYLCASSLEGSGGLSGNTIYFGEGSWLTVV.

J is TRBJ1-5 and V is TRBV19; TRBD1 might be the D (5 bases). The CDR3 consists of 14 residues. The V end lost 5 bases, the J end lost 3 bases, and 11 bases lay between the germline ends. Germline V gene data show CDR1 as LNHDA and CDR2 as SQIVND (reference sequence). DNA of the CDR3: TGTGCCAGTAGTCAACAGGCATACAATCAGCCCCAGCATTTT. Amino acid sequence: CASSQQAYNQPQHF.

The gene calls are TRBV5-4 and TRBJ1-2, with D tentatively TRBD1 (5 bases). V lost 4 bases, J lost 4 bases, and 17 bases lay in between. The CDR3 extends over 15 amino acids. The germline CDR1 and CDR2 sequences are SGHNT and YYREEE (reference sequence). The CDR3 DNA is TGTGCCAGCAGCCCGCCGACGACAGCCGCCTATGGCTACACCTTC. Its protein product is CASSPPTTAAYGYTF. The whole variable domain, filled in from reference TRBV5-4 and TRBJ1-2, reads ETGVTQSPTHLIKTRGQQVTLRCSSQSGHNTVSWYQQALGQGPQFIFQYYREEENGRGNFPPRFSGLQFPNYSSELNVNALELDDSALYLCASSPPTTAAYGYTFGSGTRLTVV.

This clone has more than one count but fewer than ten. This chain connects TRBV9 to TRBJ2-1, with 7 bases that match TRBD1. This CDR3 comprises 15 residues. CDR1 SGDLS and CDR2 YYNGEE come from the germline V gene. V was pared by 0 bases and J by 7 bases, with 7 bases of the junction left unmatched. In DNA, the CDR3 is TGTGCCAGCAGCGTAGGGGACAGCCGATCTAATGAGCAGTTCTTC. This encodes CASSVGDSRSNEQFF.

The chain couples TRBV5-1 to TRBJ2-1; TRBD1 matches 7 bases. Germline V gives CDR1 SGHRS, CDR2 YFSETQ. J was trimmed by 12 bases and V by 0 bases; bases with no gene match: 3. This CDR3 region has 12 residues. CDR3 in amino acids: CASSLVQGPQFF. The CDR3 DNA follows: TGCGCCAGCAGCTTGGTACAGGGGCCGCAGTTCTTC.

This chain uses TRBV11-2 with TRBJ1-4, with 8 bases lining up with TRBD1. This CDR3 is 14 amino acids long. V shed 1 base, J shed 7 bases, and the junction held 2 bases outside the gene matches. Germline values: CDR1 SGHAT, CDR2 FQNNGV. The CDR3 bases are TGTGCCAGCAGCTTAGGACAGGGGACTGAAAAACTGTTTTTT. This encodes CASSLGQGTEKLFF.

By proportion, this clone is medium-sized. V is TRBV5-4 and J is TRBJ2-7, with 9 bases aligning to TRBD1. Trimming removed 4 bases from V and 5 bases from J; junction bases left unmatched: 7. Germline CDR1 reads SGHNT; CDR2 reads YYREEE (reference sequence). The CDR3 length is 14 residues. The CDR3 DNA sequence: TGTGCCAGCAGCCTCCGGGACAGGGCCAACGAGCAGTACTTC. Encoded protein: CASSLRDRANEQYF.

This chain links TRBV7-2 with TRBJ2-1; D gene unclear. Germline V gene lookup returns CDR1 SGHTA and CDR2 FQGNSA. V shed 1 base and J shed 7 bases, with 5 bases lying between them. The CDR3 length is 12 residues. The CDR3 region is CASSLVRNEQFF. The CDR3 nucleotides are TGTGCCAGCAGCTTAGTGAGGAATGAGCAGTTCTTC. The entire variable domain, with the rest obtained from reference TRBV7-2 and TRBJ2-1, is as follows: GAGVSQSPSNKVTEKGKDVELRCDPISGHTALYWYRQSLGQGLEFLIYFQGNSAPDKSGLPSDRFSAERTGGSVSTLTIQRTQQEDSAVYLCASSLVRNEQFFGPGTRLTVL.

V is TRBV6-6 and J is TRBJ1-6, with D maybe TRBD1 (6 bases). CDR1 and CDR2 from the germline V gene are MNHNY and SVGAGI (reference sequence). The CDR3 is made up of 14 amino acids. V gave up 3 bases and J gave up 10 bases, with 13 bases separating them. In DNA, the CDR3 is TGTGCCAGCAGTTATCCGGCAGGGGACTCACCCCTCCACTTT. Its protein is CASSYPAGDSPLHF.

The CDR3 coding sequence is TGTGCCAGCTCCCCGGGACAGGGGGTTTTCGCTGAAGCTTTCTTT. Residues: CASSPGQGVFAEAFF. The genes are TRBV18 and TRBJ1-1, with 11 nucleotides matching TRBD1. CDR1 and CDR2 (germline): KGHSH, LQKENI. Germline trimming cut 6 bases from V and 6 bases from J; bases unmatched to any gene: 9. The CDR3 loop spans 15 amino acids.

V gene TRBV27 combines with J gene TRBJ1-3; TRBD1 matches at 7 bases. Germline CDR1 MNHEY, CDR2 SMNVEV (reference sequence). This CDR3 has 19 amino acids. The V and J ends lost 2 bases and 3 bases, in that order; junction bases with no gene match: 16. The CDR3 DNA follows: TGTGCCAGCAGTTTAAAGGGGCGGCGGGACAGAGACTTTGGAAACACCATATATTTT. Protein sequence: CASSLKGRRDRDFGNTIYF.

The genes are TRBV9 and TRBJ1-6; D call uncertain. The CDR3 is made up of 13 amino acids. Trimming took 5 bases from V and 7 from J, leaving 10 bases between them. The germline V gene has CDR1 SGDLS and CDR2 YYNGEE. The CDR3 spells CASRGAENSPLHF. CDR3 bases: TGTGCCAGCAGAGGAGCTGAAAATTCACCCCTCCACTTT.

The V and J genes are TRBV19 and TRBJ2-1; 9 positions agree with TRBD2. From germline, CDR1 is LNHDA and CDR2 SQIVND (reference sequence). This CDR3 is built from 15 residues. The junction had 4 bases not matched to a gene; V was cut back by 4 bases and J by 3 bases. The CDR3 coding sequence is TGTGCCAGTAGTAGCGGGGGGGCGAACTACAATGAGCAGTTCTTC. Protein product: CASSSGGANYNEQFF. Full variable domain (remainder filled in from reference TRBV19 and TRBJ2-1): DGGITQSPKYLFRKEGQNVTLSCEQNLNHDAMYWYRQDPGQGLRLIYYSQIVNDFQKGDIAEGYSVSREKKESFPLTVTSAQKNPTAFYLCASSSGGANYNEQFFGPGTRLTVL.

The chain combines TRBV6-5 with TRBJ1-1; D might be TRBD1 (6 bases). In germline, CDR1 is MNHEY, CDR2 SVGAGI. With 3 bases removed from V and 4 bases from J, the gap between germline ends came to 15 bases. This CDR3 comprises 15 residues. The CDR3 DNA reads TGTGCCAGCAGTTATGAGGCAGGGGTAATCACTGAAGCTTTCTTT. Residues: CASSYEAGVITEAFF.

This clone was detected many times. The V gene is TRBV6-5, the J gene TRBJ1-1, with D perhaps matching TRBD1 (5 bases). The CDR3 runs to 15 residues. Germline values: CDR1 MNHEY, CDR2 SVGAGI. V gave up 7 bases and J gave up 4 bases, with 19 bases separating them. The CDR3 loop reads CASKGNGGTGTEAFF. Here the CDR3 DNA reads TGTGCCAGCAAGGGGAACGGGGGGACGGGCACTGAAGCTTTCTTT.

The rearrangement uses TRBV6-1 and TRBJ1-2, with TRBD1 identical over 7 bases. J lost 5 bases, V lost 0 bases, and 12 bases had no gene match. This CDR3 is built from 17 residues. Germline-derived CDR1 and CDR2 are MNHNS and SASEGT. The CDR3 DNA is TGTGCCAGCAGTGAAGCGCTACTTTTGGACAGGTCGTATGGCTACACCTTC. Translated, it gives CASSEALLLDRSYGYTF.

This clone has only a few counts. The gene calls are TRBV2 and TRBJ1-5; tentative D call: TRBD1 (6 bases). Germline V gene sequence: CDR1 SNHLY, CDR2 FYNNEI. The CDR3 is 14 residues long. Between the trimmed V and J ends, which lost 10 bases and 0 bases, there was a span of 13 bases. CDR3 bases: TGTGCCACCCAGGACAGCCATAGCAATCAGCCCCAGCATTTT. Translated: CATQDSHSNQPQHF.

V and J are TRBV30 and TRBJ2-5; 7 nucleotides line up with TRBD2. The V and J ends lost 3 bases and 5 bases, in that order; junction bases with no gene match: 9. The CDR3 runs to 14 residues. CDR1 and CDR2 (germline): GTSNPN, SVGIG (reference sequence). The CDR3 protein is CAWSGLGTKETQYF. CDR3 sequence (DNA): TGTGCCTGGAGCGGACTAGGGACGAAGGAGACCCAGTACTTC.

The J gene is TRBJ2-1, the V gene TRBV27, with D maybe TRBD2 (6 bases). The ends were cut back, 6 bases at V and 3 bases at J, with 15 bases in the middle. This CDR3 comprises 15 residues. Germline V lookup: CDR1 MNHEY, CDR2 SMNVEV (reference sequence). The CDR3, as DNA: TGTGCCAGCAGCGCTCGGCTGCGGGGCTACAATGAGCAGTTCTTC. Its protein product is CASSARLRGYNEQFF.